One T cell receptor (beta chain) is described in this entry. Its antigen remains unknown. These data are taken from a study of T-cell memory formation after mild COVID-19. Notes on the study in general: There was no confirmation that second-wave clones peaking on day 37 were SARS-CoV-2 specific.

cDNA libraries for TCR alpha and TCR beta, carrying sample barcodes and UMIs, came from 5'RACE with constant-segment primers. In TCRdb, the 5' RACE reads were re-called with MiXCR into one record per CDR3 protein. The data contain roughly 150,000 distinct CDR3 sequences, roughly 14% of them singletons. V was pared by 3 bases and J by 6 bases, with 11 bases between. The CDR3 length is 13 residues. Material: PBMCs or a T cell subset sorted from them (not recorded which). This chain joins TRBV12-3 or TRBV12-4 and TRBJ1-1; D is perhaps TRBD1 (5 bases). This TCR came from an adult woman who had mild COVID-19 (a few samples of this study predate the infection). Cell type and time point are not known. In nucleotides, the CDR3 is TGTGCCAGCAGTTTTACAGGTATGGCTGAAGCTTTCTTT. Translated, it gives CASSFTGMAEAFF.